The TCR beta chain under discussion was sequenced for a study of CD8+CD57+ T cells in acquired aplastic anemia. The overall study: Isolated CD4+ and CD8+ cells, once sorted, yielded DNA averaging roughly 3 ug. CD4+ cells from healthy donors averaged approximately 11 million reads.

TCR beta VDJ and CDR3 profiling used genomic DNA as template. MiXCR, run by TCRdb on the reads, gives a single entry per CDR3 protein. The table lists around 150,000 distinct CDR3 sequences, approximately 43% of them singletons. The clonotype comes from a human donor in good health. Sequencing was performed on sorted CD4+, CD8+, or CD8+CD57+ T cells (not recorded which) from PBMCs.

The CDR3 DNA sequence: TGCGCCAGCAGCCAAAGTTTTTCGGGTACTGAAGCTTTCTTT. It codes for CASSQSFSGTEAFF. The chain uses TRBV5-1 and TRBJ1-1; D remains ambiguous. Trimming shortened V by 4 bases and J by 5 bases, and 15 bases separated the two germline ends. The germline V gene encodes CDR1 SGHRS and CDR2 YFSETQ. The CDR3 contains 14 residues.